Below are 21 T cell receptor beta chains sequenced from a single sample in a study of cytomegalovirus exposure and HLA in healthy donors. The PCR employed 60 Vbeta primers together with 13 Jbeta primers. Using immunoSEQ multiplex PCR, the repertoire was profiled, and TCRdb retains in-frame clones only, with some absent. Seen here are 150,000 or so clones, roughly 74% observed once, and the top ten hold about 3.1%. The sequencing sample was made of PBMCs. These TCRs come from a man in his forties in good health and CMV-seronegative.

The rearrangement joins TRBV6-6 to TRBJ2-2; D is unclear. The V gene lost 8 bases and the J gene lost 1 base, with 11 bases spanning the gap. Germline loops: CDR1 MNHNY, CDR2 SVGAGI (reference sequence). CDR3 length: 14 amino acids. The CDR3: CASDSPGNTGELFF. CDR3 in DNA: TGTGCCAGCGATTCCCCCGGGAACACCGGGGAGCTGTTTTTT.

The chain couples TRBV28 to TRBJ2-7; D uncertain. V was shortened by 4 bases and J by 1 base, with 14 bases between the two germline ends. This CDR3 spans 15 amino acids. Per the germline V gene, CDR1 is MDHEN and CDR2 is SYDVKM. The CDR3 DNA follows: TGTGCCAGCAGTTCGACACCATCCCCTTCCTACGAGCAGTACTTC. Protein sequence: CASSSTPSPSYEQYF.

This clone was detected only once. The genes are TRBV4-3 and TRBJ2-3; D remains unclear. CDR3 length equals 14 residues. Germline values: CDR1 LGHNA, CDR2 YSLEER. V was shortened by 0 bases and J by 3 bases, with 7 bases between the two germline ends. CDR3 sequence reads: CASSQDFSTDTQYF. As DNA, the CDR3 is TGCGCCAGCAGCCAAGATTTTTCGACAGATACGCAGTATTTT.

CDR3 sequence reads: CSATPGETQYF. DNA of the CDR3: TGCAGTGCAACCCCGGGGGAGACCCAGTACTTC. The V call is TRBV20-1, the J call TRBJ2-5; tentative D call: TRBD2 (5 bases). This CDR3 has 11 amino acids. Germline values: CDR1 DFQATT, CDR2 SNEGSKA (reference sequence). V lost 6 bases and J lost 5, with 10 bases in between.

A remark on this clone: An end of the junction does not agree with germline; a read error may underlie this. Other DNA sequences in the same sample also yield this CDR3. The chain links TRBV2 to TRBJ1-4; 7 bases line up with TRBD1. The germline CDR1 and CDR2 sequences are SNHLY and FYNNEI. The CDR3 contains 14 residues. CDR3 region: CASSEGAVNEKLFF. The CDR3 DNA reads TGCGCCAGCAGTGAGGGGGCGGTTAATGAAAAACTGTTTTTT. Together with reference TRBV2 and TRBJ1-4, the CDR3 gives the full variable domain: EPEVTQTPSHQVTQMGQEVILRCVPISNHLYFYWYRQILGQKVEFLVSFYNNEISEKSEIFDDQFSVERPDGSNFTLKIRSTKLEDSAMYFCASSEGAVNEKLFFGSGTQLSVL.

The gene calls are TRBV10-3 and TRBJ1-2; tentative D call: TRBD1 (6 bases). V lost 3 bases, J lost 8 bases, and 10 bases lay in between. This CDR3 region has 12 residues. The germline CDR1 and CDR2 sequences are ENHRY and SYGVKD. DNA for the CDR3: TGTGCCATCAGTGATATTAGGGGGGGCTACACCTTC. It encodes CAISDIRGGYTF.

There are a few counts of this clone. The chain uses TRBV4-2 and TRBJ2-1; D is possibly TRBD1 (7 bases). V was cut by 5 bases and J by 3 bases, with 14 bases left in between. CDR3 size: 15 residues. Looked up from germline, CDR1 is LGHNA and CDR2 is YNFKEQ. CDR3 nucleotides: TGTGCCAGCAGCGGTAGCAGGGGGGACTACAATGAGCAGTTCTTC. Its protein is CASSGSRGDYNEQFF.

The CDR3 region has the DNA TGTGCCACCAGCACTCTCCAGGGCAGTGAAGCTTTCTTT. It specifies CATSTLQGSEAFF. V usage is TRBV15 and J usage is TRBJ1-1, with D perhaps TRBD1 (5 bases). Germline-derived CDR1 and CDR2 are LNHNV and YYDKDF (reference sequence). This CDR3 contains 13 residues. Trimming took off 4 bases at V and 7 bases at J, with 13 bases between the two ends.

The chain combines TRBV7-2 with TRBJ2-3; TRBD2 is a possible D gene (5 bases). Germline-derived CDR1 and CDR2 are SGHTA and FQGNSA. This CDR3 has 13 amino acids. V was cut by 3 bases and J by 6 bases, with 10 bases left in between. In nucleotides, the CDR3 is TGTGCCAGCAGCTTTGGCCCGGGGGATACGCAGTATTTT. Translation gives CASSFGPGDTQYF.

The chain links TRBV5-5 to TRBJ2-5; 12 nucleotides align to TRBD2. The CDR3 consists of 15 residues. The trim removed 4 bases at V and 2 bases at J, leaving 3 bases unmatched. Germline V gene data show CDR1 as SGHKS and CDR2 as YYEKEE (reference sequence). The CDR3 DNA follows: TGTGCCAGCAGCCTAGGACTAGCGGGACAAGAGACCCAGTACTTC. Its translation: CASSLGLAGQETQYF. Using reference TRBV5-5 and TRBJ2-5 for the parts outside the CDR3, the full variable domain is DAGVTQSPTHLIKTRGQQVTLRCSPISGHKSVSWYQQVLGQGPQFIFQYYEKEERGRGNFPDRFSARQFPNYSSELNVNALLLGDSALYLCASSLGLAGQETQYFGPGTRLLVL.

V usage is TRBV7-9 and J usage is TRBJ2-7; D is perhaps TRBD1 (6 bases). The CDR3 runs 13 residues. V lost 1 base, J lost 11 bases, and 15 bases lay in between. CDR1 and CDR2 from the germline V gene are SEHNR and FQNEAQ (reference sequence). For the CDR3, the DNA is TGTGCCAGCAGCTTAGTACAGGGCAGCGATGAGTACTTC. Protein product: CASSLVQGSDEYF.

The V gene is TRBV10-3, the J gene TRBJ2-6, with D maybe TRBD1 (5 bases). With 0 bases removed from V and 2 bases from J, the gap between germline ends came to 14 bases. Germline V lookup: CDR1 ENHRY, CDR2 SYGVKD. The CDR3 sequence is 18 residues long. The CDR3 DNA sequence: TGTGCCATCAGTGAGTCGACAGCACCTGGGGCTGGGGCCAACGTCCTGACTTTC. Protein: CAISESTAPGAGANVLTF.

V usage is TRBV28 and J usage is TRBJ1-5; D possibly corresponds to TRBD1 (5 bases). V lost 5 bases to trimming and J lost 0 bases, with 11 bases between them. The CDR3 is 15 amino acids. Germline CDR1 reads MDHEN; CDR2 reads SYDVKM. This chain's CDR3 is CASSPQVHSNQPQHF. The CDR3 nucleotides read TGTGCCAGCAGTCCACAGGTTCATAGCAATCAGCCCCAGCATTTT.

The chain joins TRBV15 to TRBJ1-1, with 8 nucleotides matching TRBD1. The CDR3 totals 18 residues. V lost 1 base, J lost 3 bases, and 13 bases stayed unmatched. Germline V gives CDR1 LNHNV, CDR2 YYDKDF (reference sequence). DNA of the CDR3: TGTGCCACCAGCAGAGGTGCGACAGGGGCGCCCCGTGACACTGAAGCTTTCTTT. Translating gives CATSRGATGAPRDTEAFF.

This clone came up a few times. The rearrangement links TRBV7-8 to TRBJ2-2; D is ambiguous. The V gene's germline CDR1 is SGHVS and CDR2 FQNEAQ. V was trimmed by 3 bases and J by 7 bases, leaving 6 bases between them. The CDR3 has 12 amino acids. CDR3 nucleotide sequence: TGTGCCAGCAGCTTTGAGTACGGGGAGCTGTTTTTT. It translates to CASSFEYGELFF.

This clone was seen only once. This rearrangement joins TRBV9 to TRBJ2-1, with D perhaps TRBD2 (5 bases). Germline CDR1 SGDLS, CDR2 YYNGEE. V lost 0 bases and J 9 bases, leaving 13 bases between the germline ends. The CDR3 extends over 14 amino acids. Here the CDR3 reads CASSVAPTRGEQFF. CDR3 nucleotides: TGTGCCAGCAGCGTAGCTCCCACTAGAGGTGAGCAGTTCTTC.

This clone was detected only a few times. The chain joins TRBV29-1 to TRBJ2-7; no clear D. CDR3 length equals 12 residues. Trimming removed 8 bases from V and 5 bases from J, with 16 bases in between. CDR1 is SQVTM and CDR2 is ANQGSEA in the germline V gene. The CDR3 nucleotides are TGCAGCATAAGAGCCAGGTACGACGAGCAGTACTTC. Translation gives CSIRARYDEQYF.

J is TRBJ1-6 and V is TRBV18; D perhaps matches TRBD1 (6 bases). Germline V CDR1 and CDR2: KGHSH, LQKENI. V dropped 8 bases and J dropped 9 bases, with 11 bases sitting between them. CDR3 length: 12 amino acids. CDR3 nucleotides: TGTGCCAGCGGCCGGGACACTTCACCCCTCCACTTT. It codes for CASGRDTSPLHF.

V and J are TRBV7-8 and TRBJ1-3; 10 bases line up with TRBD1. The ends lost 5 bases at V and 0 bases at J; junction bases unmatched: 4. CDR1 and CDR2 (germline): SGHVS, FQNEAQ. This CDR3 has 16 amino acids. CDR3 nucleotide sequence: TGTGCCAGCAGCCTTTGGACAGGGGGCTCTGGAAACACCATATATTTT. Amino acid sequence: CASSLWTGGSGNTIYF.

The chain carries TRBV9 and TRBJ2-1, with unresolved D. The CDR3 has 17 residues. The V end lost 0 bases, the J end lost 2 bases, and 15 bases lay between the germline ends. Germline CDR1 is SGDLS and CDR2 is YYNGEE. The CDR3: CASSVGSVLLTYNEQFF. CDR3 in DNA: TGTGCCAGCAGCGTAGGGTCGGTTCTCCTTACCTACAATGAGCAGTTCTTC.

The rearrangement links TRBV2 to TRBJ2-5; TRBD2 matches at 12 bases. Germline V lookup: CDR1 SNHLY, CDR2 FYNNEI. The CDR3 is 16 residues long. V shed 8 bases, J shed 1 base, and the junction held 8 bases outside the gene matches. The CDR3 here is CASRRLAGALQETQYF. The CDR3 nucleotides are TGTGCCAGCCGCCGACTAGCGGGGGCCCTCCAAGAGACCCAGTACTTC.